These 14 T cell receptor beta chains share one sample of origin, sequenced in a study of immune evolution from preneoplasia to lung adenocarcinoma. The repertoire was sequenced with immunoSEQ multiplex PCR; TCRdb's copy has only in-frame clones and lacks some. The sample yields about 5,000 clones, about four fifths seen once. The source material was FFPE normal lung tissue adjacent to the tumor. Receptors originate from a person over 45 with lung adenocarcinoma.

This rearrangement joins TRBV5-1 to TRBJ2-7; TRBD1 agrees at 7 bases. Per the germline V gene, CDR1 is SGHRS and CDR2 is YFSETQ. CDR3 length: 15 residues. The junction had 8 bases not matched to a gene; V was cut back by 3 bases and J by 2 bases. The CDR3 reads CASSYPGTVPYEQYF. The CDR3 bases are TGCGCCAGCAGCTACCCCGGGACAGTACCCTACGAGCAGTACTTC.

This clone was detected only once. This chain uses TRBV19 with TRBJ2-1; D not certain. CDR1 is LNHDA, CDR2 SQIVND, per germline (reference sequence). V was pared by 3 bases and J by 2 bases, with 2 bases between. The CDR3 covers 12 residues. The CDR3, as DNA: TGTGCCAGTAGTATGCCCTACAATGAGCAGTTCTTC. Its protein is CASSMPYNEQFF.

The chain links TRBV28 to TRBJ2-7; D uncertain. V was shortened by 3 bases and J by 2 bases, with 17 bases between the two germline ends. CDR3 length equals 16 residues. CDR1 is MDHEN and CDR2 is SYDVKM in the germline V gene. The CDR3 reads CASSFIPLTPTYEQYF. CDR3 in DNA: TGTGCCAGCAGTTTTATCCCCTTAACACCGACCTACGAGCAGTACTTC.

V and J are TRBV2 and TRBJ2-7, with a tentative D call TRBD2 (5 bases). The V end was cut by 9 bases, the J end by 0 bases, with 12 bases between. CDR3 size: 13 residues. The germline CDR1 and CDR2 sequences are SNHLY and FYNNEI. The CDR3 region is CASGFAGSYEQYF. The DNA for the CDR3 is TGTGCCAGTGGATTCGCGGGCTCCTACGAGCAGTACTTC.

The chain recombines TRBV5-1 with TRBJ2-3, with D tentatively TRBD2 (5 bases). Germline V gives CDR1 SGHRS, CDR2 YFSETQ. Trimming took 4 bases from V and 4 from J, leaving 19 bases between them. The CDR3 runs to 16 residues. The CDR3 DNA is TGCGCCAGCAGCCCCGGGAATCTCTTCGGGGCAGATACGCAGTATTTT. Residues: CASSPGNLFGADTQYF.

The chain employs TRBV5-1 and TRBJ2-1; 7 bases map to TRBD1. CDR1 SGHRS and CDR2 YFSETQ come from the germline V gene. V lost 0 bases to trimming and J lost 3 bases; unmatched junction nucleotides: 0. The CDR3 contains 14 residues. The CDR3 DNA reads TGCGCCAGCAGCTTGGGGGACAGCTACAATGAGCAGTTCTTC. This sequence encodes CASSLGDSYNEQFF.

This clone occurred a few times. The CDR3 spells CSAQGGGNTGELFF. In nucleotides, the CDR3 is TGCAGCGCCCAAGGGGGCGGCAACACCGGGGAGCTGTTTTTT. The V gene is TRBV29-1, the J gene TRBJ2-2, with 7 bases that match TRBD1. The CDR3 is 14 amino acids. Per the germline V gene, CDR1 is SQVTM and CDR2 is ANQGSEA. V was clipped by 7 bases and J by 2 bases; unmatched bases: 7.

V gene TRBV9 combines with J gene TRBJ1-3; D is unclear. Trimming pared 2 bases from V and 0 bases from J, leaving 12 bases between. The CDR3 covers 16 residues. The germline V gene has CDR1 SGDLS and CDR2 YYNGEE. CDR3 in amino acids: CASSVSVLTSGNTIYF. The DNA for the CDR3 is TGTGCCAGCAGCGTCTCGGTTCTCACCTCTGGAAACACCATATATTTT.

The CDR3 DNA reads as TGCAGTGGAAGCGGACAAGAGACCCAGTACTTC. Translation: CSGSGQETQYF. The V gene is TRBV20-1, the J gene TRBJ2-5, with D perhaps matching TRBD2 (5 bases). V lost 7 bases, J lost 2 bases, and 8 bases lay in between. The CDR3 loop spans 11 amino acids. Germline V gene sequence: CDR1 DFQATT, CDR2 SNEGSKA (reference sequence).

This clone has a handful of counts. V and J are TRBV7-9 and TRBJ2-1, with TRBD2 matching 8 bases. J was trimmed by 5 bases and V by 1 base; bases with no gene match: 4. The germline CDR1 and CDR2 sequences are SEHNR and FQNEAQ (reference sequence). CDR3 length equals 15 residues. The CDR3 sequence is CASSLGTSGDNEQFF. The DNA for the CDR3 is TGTGCCAGCAGCTTAGGAACTAGCGGAGACAATGAGCAGTTCTTC.

J is TRBJ2-1 and V is TRBV6-4; 9 bases are shared with TRBD2. The CDR3 runs 15 residues. Germline V gene lookup returns CDR1 MRHNA and CDR2 SNTAGT. Trimming cost V 0 bases and J 4 bases; bases outside gene matches: 1. CDR3 sequence: CASSDSLAGYNEQFF. The CDR3 bases are TGTGCCAGCAGTGACTCCCTAGCGGGGTACAATGAGCAGTTCTTC.

V usage is TRBV7-9 and J usage is TRBJ1-3; 7 bases map to TRBD1. In germline, CDR1 is SEHNR, CDR2 FQNEAQ (reference sequence). The CDR3 is 15 residues long. The J segment lost 0 bases and the V segment lost 11 bases, leaving 10 bases of the junction unmatched. The CDR3 DNA sequence: TGTGCCTCCTTCCCCGGGACAGCCTCTGGAAACACCATATATTTT. Amino acids: CASFPGTASGNTIYF.

This clone qualifies as large. In DNA form, the CDR3 reads TGTGCCAGCAGCGGAGGGGGCGAGGGCGAAAAACTGTTTTTT. It codes for CASSGGGEGEKLFF. The V call is TRBV9, the J call TRBJ1-4; 7 nucleotides align to TRBD1. The V gene's germline CDR1 is SGDLS and CDR2 YYNGEE. V lost 3 bases and J lost 8; bases outside the gene matches: 7. The length of the CDR3 is 14 residues.

The rearrangement joins TRBV11-2 to TRBJ1-2, with TRBD1 matching over 8 bases. This CDR3 is 12 amino acids long. CDR1 and CDR2 from the germline V gene are SGHAT and FQNNGV. The V gene end was trimmed by 5 bases and the J gene end by 8 bases; junction bases not matched to a gene: 4. CDR3 protein: CASSLTGDGYTF. DNA for the CDR3: TGTGCCAGCAGCCTGACAGGGGACGGCTACACCTTC.